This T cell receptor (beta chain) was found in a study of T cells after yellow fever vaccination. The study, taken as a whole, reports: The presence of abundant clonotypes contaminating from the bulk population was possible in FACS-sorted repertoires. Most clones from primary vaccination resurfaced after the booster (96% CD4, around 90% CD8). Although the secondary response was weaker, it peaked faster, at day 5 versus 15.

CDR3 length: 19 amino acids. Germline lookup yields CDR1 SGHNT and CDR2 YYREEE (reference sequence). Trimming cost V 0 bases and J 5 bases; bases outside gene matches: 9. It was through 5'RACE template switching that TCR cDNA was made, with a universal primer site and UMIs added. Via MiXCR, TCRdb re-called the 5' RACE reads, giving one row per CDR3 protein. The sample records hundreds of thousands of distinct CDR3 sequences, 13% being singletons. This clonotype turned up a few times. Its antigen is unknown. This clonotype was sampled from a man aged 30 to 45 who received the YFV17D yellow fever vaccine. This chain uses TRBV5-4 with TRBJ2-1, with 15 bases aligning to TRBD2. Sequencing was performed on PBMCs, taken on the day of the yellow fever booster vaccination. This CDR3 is CASSLGGPGLAGGNNEQFF. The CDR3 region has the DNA TGTGCCAGCAGCTTGGGGGGACCGGGACTAGCGGGAGGAAACAATGAGCAGTTCTTC.